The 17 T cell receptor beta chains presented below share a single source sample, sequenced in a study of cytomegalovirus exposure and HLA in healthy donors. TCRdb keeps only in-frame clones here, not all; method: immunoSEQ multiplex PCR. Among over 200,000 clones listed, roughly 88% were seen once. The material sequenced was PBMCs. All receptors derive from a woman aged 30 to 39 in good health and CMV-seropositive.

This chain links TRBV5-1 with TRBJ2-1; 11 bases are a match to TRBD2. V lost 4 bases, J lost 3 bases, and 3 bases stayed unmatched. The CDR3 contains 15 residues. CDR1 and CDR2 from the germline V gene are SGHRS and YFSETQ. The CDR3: CASSLSGRVYNEQFF. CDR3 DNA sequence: TGCGCCAGCAGCCTTAGCGGGAGGGTCTACAATGAGCAGTTCTTC.

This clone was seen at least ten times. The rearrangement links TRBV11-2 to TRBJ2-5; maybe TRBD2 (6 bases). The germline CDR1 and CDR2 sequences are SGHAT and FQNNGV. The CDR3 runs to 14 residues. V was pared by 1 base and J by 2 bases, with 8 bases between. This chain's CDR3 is CASSLVGGQETQYF. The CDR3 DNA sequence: TGTGCCAGCAGCTTAGTCGGAGGGCAAGAGACCCAGTACTTC. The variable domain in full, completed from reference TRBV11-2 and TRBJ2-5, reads EAGVAQSPRYKIIEKRQSVAFWCNPISGHATLYWYQQILGQGPKLLIQFQNNGVVDDSQLPKDRFSAERLKGVDSTLKIQPAKLEDSAVYLCASSLVGGQETQYFGPGTRLLVL.

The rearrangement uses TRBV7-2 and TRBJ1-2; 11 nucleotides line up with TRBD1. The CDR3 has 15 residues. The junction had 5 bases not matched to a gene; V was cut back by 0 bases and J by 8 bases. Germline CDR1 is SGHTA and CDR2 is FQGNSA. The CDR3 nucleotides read TGTGCCAGCAGCTTAGCGGGGACAGGGGGGGAAGGCTACACCTTC. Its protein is CASSLAGTGGEGYTF.

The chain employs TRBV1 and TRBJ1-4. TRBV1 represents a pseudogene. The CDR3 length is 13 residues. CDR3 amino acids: CTSSLTGGEKLFF. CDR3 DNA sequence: TGCACCAGCAGCCTTACAGGAGGTGAAAAACTGTTTTTT.

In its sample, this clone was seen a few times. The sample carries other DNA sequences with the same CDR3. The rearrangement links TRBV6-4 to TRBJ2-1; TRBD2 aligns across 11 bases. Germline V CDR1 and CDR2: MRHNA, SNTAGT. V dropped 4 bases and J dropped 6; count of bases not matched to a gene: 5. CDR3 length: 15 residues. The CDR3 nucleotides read TGTGCCAGCAGTGCCGGGACTAGCGGATCCAATGAGCAGTTCTTC. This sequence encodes CASSAGTSGSNEQFF.

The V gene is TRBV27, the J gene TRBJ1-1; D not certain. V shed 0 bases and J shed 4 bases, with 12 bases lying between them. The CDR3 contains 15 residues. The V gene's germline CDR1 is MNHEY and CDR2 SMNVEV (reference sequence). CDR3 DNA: TGTGCCAGCAGTTTATCGAAGAGTAGTGGCACTGAAGCTTTCTTT. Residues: CASSLSKSSGTEAFF.

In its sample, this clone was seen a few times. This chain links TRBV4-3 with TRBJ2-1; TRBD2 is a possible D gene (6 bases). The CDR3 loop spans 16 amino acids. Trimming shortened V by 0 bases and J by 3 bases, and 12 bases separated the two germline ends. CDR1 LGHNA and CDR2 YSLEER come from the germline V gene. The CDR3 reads CASSQDVGGGYNEQFF. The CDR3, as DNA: TGCGCCAGCAGCCAAGATGTGGGAGGAGGCTACAATGAGCAGTTCTTC.

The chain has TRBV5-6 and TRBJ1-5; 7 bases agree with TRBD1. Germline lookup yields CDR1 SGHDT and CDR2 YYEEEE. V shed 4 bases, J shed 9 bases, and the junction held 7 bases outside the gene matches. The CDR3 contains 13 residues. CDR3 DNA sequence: TGTGCCAGCAGCGGCAGGGGGTCGGGGCCCCAGCATTTT. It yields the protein CASSGRGSGPQHF. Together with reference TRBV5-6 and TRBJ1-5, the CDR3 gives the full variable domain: DAGVTQSPTHLIKTRGQQVTLRCSPKSGHDTVSWYQQALGQGPQFIFQYYEEEERQRGNFPDRFSGHQFPNYSSELNVNALLLGDSALYLCASSGRGSGPQHFGDGTRLSIL.

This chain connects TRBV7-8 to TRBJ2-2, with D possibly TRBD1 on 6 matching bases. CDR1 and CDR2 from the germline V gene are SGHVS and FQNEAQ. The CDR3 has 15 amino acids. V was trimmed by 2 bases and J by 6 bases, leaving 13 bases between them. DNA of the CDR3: TGTGCCAGCAGCTTAACTACAGGGACCTCCGGGGAGCTGTTTTTT. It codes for CASSLTTGTSGELFF.

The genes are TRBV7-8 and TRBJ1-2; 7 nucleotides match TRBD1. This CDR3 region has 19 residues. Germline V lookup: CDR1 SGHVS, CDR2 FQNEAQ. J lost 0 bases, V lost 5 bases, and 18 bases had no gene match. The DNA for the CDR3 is TGTGCCAGCAGCCTTATTAGGCCGGGACAGATAACTTCTAACTATGGCTACACCTTC. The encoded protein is CASSLIRPGQITSNYGYTF. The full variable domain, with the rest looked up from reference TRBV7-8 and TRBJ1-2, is GAGVSQSPRYKVAKRGQDVALRCDPISGHVSLFWYQQALGQGPEFLTYFQNEAQLDKSGLPSDRFFAERPEGSVSTLKIQRTQQEDSAVYLCASSLIRPGQITSNYGYTFGSGTRLTVV.

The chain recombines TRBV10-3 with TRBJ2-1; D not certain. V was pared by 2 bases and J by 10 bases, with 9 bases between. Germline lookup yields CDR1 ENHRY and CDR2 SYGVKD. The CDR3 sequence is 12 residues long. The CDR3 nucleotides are TGTGCCATCAGTGAGGGAAAGGACGAGCAGTTCTTC. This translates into CAISEGKDEQFF.

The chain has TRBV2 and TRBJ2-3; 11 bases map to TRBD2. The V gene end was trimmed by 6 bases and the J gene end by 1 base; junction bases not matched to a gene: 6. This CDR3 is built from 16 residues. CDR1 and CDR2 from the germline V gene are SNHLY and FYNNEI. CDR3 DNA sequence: TGTGCCAGCAGAGAAACTAGCGGGAGAGGCACAGATACGCAGTATTTT. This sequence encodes CASRETSGRGTDTQYF.

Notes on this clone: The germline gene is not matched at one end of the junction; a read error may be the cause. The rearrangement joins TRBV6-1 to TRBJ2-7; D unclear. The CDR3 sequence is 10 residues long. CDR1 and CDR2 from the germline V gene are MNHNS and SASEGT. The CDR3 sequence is CASSELGFRF. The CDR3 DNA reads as TGTGCCAGCAGTGAGCTCGGTTTCCGCTTC.

In DNA, the CDR3 is TGTGCCAGCAGATCCTCCTGGGCGGGAGGCACAGATACGCAGTATTTT. Amino acid sequence: CASRSSWAGGTDTQYF. J is TRBJ2-3 and V is TRBV7-2, with 7 bases identical to TRBD2. Germline V gene sequence: CDR1 SGHTA, CDR2 FQGNSA. This CDR3 has 16 amino acids. Unmatched junction bases numbered 10, after V lost 6 bases and J lost 1 base.

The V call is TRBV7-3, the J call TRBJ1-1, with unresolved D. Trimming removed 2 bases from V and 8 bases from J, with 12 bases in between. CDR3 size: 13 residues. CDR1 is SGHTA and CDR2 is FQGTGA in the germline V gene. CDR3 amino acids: CASSLGGGREAFF. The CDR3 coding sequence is TGTGCCAGCAGCTTAGGAGGTGGACGGGAAGCTTTCTTT.

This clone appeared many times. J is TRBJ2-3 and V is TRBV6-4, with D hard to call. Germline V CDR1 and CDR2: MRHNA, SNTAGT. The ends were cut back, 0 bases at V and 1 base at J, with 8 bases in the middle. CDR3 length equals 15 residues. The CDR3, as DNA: TGTGCCAGCAGTGACTCGACCGACGGCACAGATACGCAGTATTTT. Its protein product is CASSDSTDGTDTQYF.

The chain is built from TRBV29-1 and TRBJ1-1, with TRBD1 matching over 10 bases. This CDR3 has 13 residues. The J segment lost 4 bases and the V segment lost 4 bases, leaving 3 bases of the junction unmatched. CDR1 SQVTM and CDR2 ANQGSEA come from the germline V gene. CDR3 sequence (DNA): TGCAGCGTTGGTGACAGGGGGCCCACTGAAGCTTTCTTT. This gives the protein CSVGDRGPTEAFF.